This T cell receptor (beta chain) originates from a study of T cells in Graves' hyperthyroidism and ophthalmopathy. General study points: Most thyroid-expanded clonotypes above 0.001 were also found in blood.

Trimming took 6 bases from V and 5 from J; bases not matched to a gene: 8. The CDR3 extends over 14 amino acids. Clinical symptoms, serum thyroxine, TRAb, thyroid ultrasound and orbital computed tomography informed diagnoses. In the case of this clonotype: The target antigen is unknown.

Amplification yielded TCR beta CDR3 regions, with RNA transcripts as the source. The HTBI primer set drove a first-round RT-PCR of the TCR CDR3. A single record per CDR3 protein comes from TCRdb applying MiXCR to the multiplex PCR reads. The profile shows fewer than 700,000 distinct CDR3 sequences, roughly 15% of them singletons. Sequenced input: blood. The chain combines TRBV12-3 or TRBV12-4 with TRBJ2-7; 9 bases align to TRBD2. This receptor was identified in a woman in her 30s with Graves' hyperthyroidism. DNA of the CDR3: TGTGCCAGCAGCATTAGCGGGAGAGTCGACGAGCAGTACTTC. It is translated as CASSISGRVDEQYF.